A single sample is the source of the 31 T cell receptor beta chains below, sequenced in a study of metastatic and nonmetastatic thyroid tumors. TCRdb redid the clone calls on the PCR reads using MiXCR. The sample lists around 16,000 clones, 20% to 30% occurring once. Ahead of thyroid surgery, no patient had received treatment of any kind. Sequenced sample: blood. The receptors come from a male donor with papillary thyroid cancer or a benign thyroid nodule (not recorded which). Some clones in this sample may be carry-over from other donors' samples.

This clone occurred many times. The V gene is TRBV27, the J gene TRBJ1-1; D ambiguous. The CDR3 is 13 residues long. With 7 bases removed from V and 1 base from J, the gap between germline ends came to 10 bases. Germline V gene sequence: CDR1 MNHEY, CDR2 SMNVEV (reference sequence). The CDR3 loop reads CASTSRANTEAFF. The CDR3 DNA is TGTGCCAGCACCTCGAGAGCGAACACTGAAGCTTTCTTT.

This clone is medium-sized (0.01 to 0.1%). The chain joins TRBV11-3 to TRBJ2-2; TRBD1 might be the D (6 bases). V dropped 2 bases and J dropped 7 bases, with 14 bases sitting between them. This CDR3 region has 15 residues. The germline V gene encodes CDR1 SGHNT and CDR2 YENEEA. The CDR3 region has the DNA TGTGCCAGCAGCTTACGGTGGGGGCAGTTCGGGGAGCTGTTTTTT. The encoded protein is CASSLRWGQFGELFF.

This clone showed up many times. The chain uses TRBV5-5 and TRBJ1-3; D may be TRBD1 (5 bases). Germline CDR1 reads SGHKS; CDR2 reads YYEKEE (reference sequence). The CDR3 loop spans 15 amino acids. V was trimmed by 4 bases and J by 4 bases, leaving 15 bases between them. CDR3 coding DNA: TGTGCCAGCAGCACGGGCGGGGGTTCGGGAAACACCATATATTTT. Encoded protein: CASSTGGGSGNTIYF.

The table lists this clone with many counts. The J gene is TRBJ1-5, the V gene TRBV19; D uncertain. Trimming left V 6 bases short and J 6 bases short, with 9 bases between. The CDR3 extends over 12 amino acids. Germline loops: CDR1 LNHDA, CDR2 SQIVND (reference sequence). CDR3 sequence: CASSRRGQPQHF. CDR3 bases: TGTGCCAGTAGCAGGCGGGGTCAGCCCCAGCATTTT. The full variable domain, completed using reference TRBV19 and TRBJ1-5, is DGGITQSPKYLFRKEGQNVTLSCEQNLNHDAMYWYRQDPGQGLRLIYYSQIVNDFQKGDIAEGYSVSREKKESFPLTVTSAQKNPTAFYLCASSRRGQPQHFGDGTRLSIL.

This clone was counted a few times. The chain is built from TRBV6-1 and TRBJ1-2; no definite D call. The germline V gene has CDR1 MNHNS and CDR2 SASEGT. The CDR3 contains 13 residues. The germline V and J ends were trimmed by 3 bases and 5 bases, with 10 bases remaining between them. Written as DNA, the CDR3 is TGTGCCAGCAGTGATCCTCCGTCGTATGGCTACACCTTC. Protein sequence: CASSDPPSYGYTF.

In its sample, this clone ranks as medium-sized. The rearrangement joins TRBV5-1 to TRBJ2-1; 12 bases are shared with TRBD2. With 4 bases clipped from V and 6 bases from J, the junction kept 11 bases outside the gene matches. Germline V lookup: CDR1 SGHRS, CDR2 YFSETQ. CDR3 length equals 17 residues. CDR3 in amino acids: CASSRGALAGGLNEQFF. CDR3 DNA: TGCGCCAGCAGCAGGGGTGCTCTAGCGGGGGGGCTCAATGAGCAGTTCTTC. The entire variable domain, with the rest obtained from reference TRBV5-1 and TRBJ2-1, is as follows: KAGVTQTPRYLIKTRGQQVTLSCSPISGHRSVSWYQQTPGQGLQFLFEYFSETQRNKGNFPGRFSGRQFSNSRSEMNVSTLELGDSALYLCASSRGALAGGLNEQFFGPGTRLTVL.

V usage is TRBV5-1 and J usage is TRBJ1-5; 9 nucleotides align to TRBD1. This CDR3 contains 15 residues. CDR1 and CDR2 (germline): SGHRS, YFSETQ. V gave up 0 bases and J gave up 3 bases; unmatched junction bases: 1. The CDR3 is CASSLGQGDNQPQHF. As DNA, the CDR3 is TGCGCCAGCAGCTTGGGACAGGGGGACAATCAGCCCCAGCATTTT.

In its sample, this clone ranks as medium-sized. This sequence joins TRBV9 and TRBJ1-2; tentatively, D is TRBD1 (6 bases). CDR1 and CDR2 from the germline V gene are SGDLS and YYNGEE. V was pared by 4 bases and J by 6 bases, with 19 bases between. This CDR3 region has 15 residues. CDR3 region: CASSTDRLPLHGYTF. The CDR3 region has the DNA TGTGCCAGCAGCACAGACAGGCTCCCTCTTCATGGCTACACCTTC.

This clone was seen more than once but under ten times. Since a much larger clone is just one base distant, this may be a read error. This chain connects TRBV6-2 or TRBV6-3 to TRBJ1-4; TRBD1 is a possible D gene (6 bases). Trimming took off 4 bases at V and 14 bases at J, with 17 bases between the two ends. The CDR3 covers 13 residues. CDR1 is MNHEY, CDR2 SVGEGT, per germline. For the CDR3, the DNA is TGTGCCAGCAGTTTGGGCCTTCAGGGGTATCTGTTTTTT. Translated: CASSLGLQGYLFF.

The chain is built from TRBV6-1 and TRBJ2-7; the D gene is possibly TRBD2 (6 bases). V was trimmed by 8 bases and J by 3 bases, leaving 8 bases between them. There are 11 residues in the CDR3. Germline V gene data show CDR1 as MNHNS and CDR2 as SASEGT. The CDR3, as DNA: TGTGCCAGCGGGGGAGGCTACGAGCAGTACTTC. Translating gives CASGGGYEQYF.

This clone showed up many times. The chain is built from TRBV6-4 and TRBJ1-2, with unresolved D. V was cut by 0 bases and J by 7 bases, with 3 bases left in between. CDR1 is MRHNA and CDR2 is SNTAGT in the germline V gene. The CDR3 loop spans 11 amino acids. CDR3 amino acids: CASSDSGGYTF. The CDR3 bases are TGTGCCAGCAGTGACTCGGGTGGCTACACCTTC.

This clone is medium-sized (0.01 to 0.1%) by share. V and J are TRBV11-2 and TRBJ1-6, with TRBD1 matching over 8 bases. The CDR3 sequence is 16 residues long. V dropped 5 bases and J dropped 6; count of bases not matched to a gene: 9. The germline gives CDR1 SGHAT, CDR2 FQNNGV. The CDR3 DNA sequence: TGTGCCAGCAGCGACAGGGGCCTAACTTTTAATTCACCCCTCCACTTT. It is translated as CASSDRGLTFNSPLHF.

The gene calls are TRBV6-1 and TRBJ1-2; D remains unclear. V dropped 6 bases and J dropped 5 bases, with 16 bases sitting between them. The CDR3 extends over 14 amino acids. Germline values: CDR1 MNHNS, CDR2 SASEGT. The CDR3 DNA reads TGTGCCAGCAGCCGCCCTGGGTTAGGTTATGGCTACACCTTC. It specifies CASSRPGLGYGYTF.

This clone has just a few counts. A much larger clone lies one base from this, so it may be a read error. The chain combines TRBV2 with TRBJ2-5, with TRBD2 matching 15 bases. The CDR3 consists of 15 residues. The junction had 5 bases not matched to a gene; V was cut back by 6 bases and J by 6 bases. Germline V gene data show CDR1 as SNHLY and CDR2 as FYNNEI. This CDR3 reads CASRGTSGGSKTQYF. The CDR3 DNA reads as TGTGCCAGCAGGGGGACTAGCGGGGGGTCGAAGACCCAGTACTTC.

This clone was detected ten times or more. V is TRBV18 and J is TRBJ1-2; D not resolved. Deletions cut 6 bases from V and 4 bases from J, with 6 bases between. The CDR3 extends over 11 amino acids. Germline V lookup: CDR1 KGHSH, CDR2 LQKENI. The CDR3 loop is CASSASYGYTF. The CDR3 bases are TGTGCCAGCTCTGCCAGCTATGGCTACACCTTC.

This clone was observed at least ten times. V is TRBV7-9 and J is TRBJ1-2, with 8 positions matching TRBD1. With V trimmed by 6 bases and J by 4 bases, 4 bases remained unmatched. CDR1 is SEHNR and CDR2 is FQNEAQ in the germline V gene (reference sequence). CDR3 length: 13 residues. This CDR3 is CASRPGQGYGYTF. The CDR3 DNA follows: TGTGCCAGCAGACCTGGACAGGGCTATGGCTACACCTTC.

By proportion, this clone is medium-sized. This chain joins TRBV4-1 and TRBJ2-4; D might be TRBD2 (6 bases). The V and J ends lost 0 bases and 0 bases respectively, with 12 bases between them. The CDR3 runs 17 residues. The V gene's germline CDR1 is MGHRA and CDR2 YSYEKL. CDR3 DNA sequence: TGCGCCAGCAGCCAAGAACCCAGCGGGCTAGCCAAAAACATTCAGTACTTC. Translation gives CASSQEPSGLAKNIQYF.

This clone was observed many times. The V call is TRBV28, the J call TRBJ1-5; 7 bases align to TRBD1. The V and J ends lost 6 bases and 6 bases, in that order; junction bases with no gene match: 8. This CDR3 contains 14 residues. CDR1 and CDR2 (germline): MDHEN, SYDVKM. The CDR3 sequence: CASRPGQIVQPQHF. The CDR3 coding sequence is TGTGCCAGCAGACCGGGACAGATAGTTCAGCCCCAGCATTTT.

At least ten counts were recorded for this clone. The CDR3 DNA reads as TGTGCCACCAGCAGAGATTCGAGGAGTAATCAGCCCCAGCATTTT. This translates into CATSRDSRSNQPQHF. The gene calls are TRBV15 and TRBJ1-5; the D is unclear. The V end lost 0 bases, the J end lost 4 bases, and 10 bases lay between the germline ends. The CDR3 sequence is 15 residues long. Germline V lookup: CDR1 LNHNV, CDR2 YYDKDF (reference sequence). Drawing the rest from reference TRBV15 and TRBJ1-5, the complete variable domain is DAMVIQNPRYQVTQFGKPVTLSCSQTLNHNVMYWYQQKSSQAPKLLFHYYDKDFNNEADTPDNFQSRRPNTSFCFLDIRSPGLGDTAMYLCATSRDSRSNQPQHFGDGTRLSIL.

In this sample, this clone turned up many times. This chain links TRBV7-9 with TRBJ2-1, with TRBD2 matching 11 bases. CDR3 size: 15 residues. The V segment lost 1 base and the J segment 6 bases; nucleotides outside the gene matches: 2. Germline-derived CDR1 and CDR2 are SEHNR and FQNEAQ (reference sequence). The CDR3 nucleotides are TGTGCCAGCAGCTTAGTGACTAGCGGGGTCAATGAGCAGTTCTTC. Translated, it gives CASSLVTSGVNEQFF.

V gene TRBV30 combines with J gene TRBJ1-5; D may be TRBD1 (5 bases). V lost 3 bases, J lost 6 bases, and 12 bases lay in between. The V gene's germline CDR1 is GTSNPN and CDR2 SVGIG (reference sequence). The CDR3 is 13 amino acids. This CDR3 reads CAWSLEGAQPQHF. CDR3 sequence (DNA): TGTGCCTGGAGCTTGGAAGGGGCTCAGCCCCAGCATTTT.

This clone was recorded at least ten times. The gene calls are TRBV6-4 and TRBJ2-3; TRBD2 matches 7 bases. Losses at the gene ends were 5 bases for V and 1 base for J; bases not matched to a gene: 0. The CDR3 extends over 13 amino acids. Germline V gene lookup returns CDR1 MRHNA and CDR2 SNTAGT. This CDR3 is CASSTSGTDTQYF. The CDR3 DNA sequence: TGTGCCAGCAGTACTAGCGGCACAGATACGCAGTATTTT.

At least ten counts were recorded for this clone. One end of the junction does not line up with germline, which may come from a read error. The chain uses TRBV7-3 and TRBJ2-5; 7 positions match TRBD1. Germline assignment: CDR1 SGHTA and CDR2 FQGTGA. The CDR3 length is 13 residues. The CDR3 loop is CASSITGEETQYF. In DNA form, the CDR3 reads TGTGCCAGCAGCATAACAGGGGAAGAGACCCAGTACTTC.

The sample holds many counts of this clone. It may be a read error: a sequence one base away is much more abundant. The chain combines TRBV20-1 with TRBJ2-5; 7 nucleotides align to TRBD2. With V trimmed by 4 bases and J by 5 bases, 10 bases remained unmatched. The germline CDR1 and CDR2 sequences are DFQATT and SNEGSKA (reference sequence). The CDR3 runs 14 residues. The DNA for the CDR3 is TGCAGTGCTACCGGTAGGAGCGGGACTGAGACCCAGTACTTC. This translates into CSATGRSGTETQYF.

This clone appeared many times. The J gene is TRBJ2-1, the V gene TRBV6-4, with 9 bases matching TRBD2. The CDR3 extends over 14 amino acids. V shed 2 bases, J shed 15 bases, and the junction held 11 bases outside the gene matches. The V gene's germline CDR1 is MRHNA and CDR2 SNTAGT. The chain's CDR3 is CASSDKTSGSQRFF. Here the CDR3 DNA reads TGTGCCAGCAGTGACAAGACTAGCGGATCTCAACGGTTCTTC.

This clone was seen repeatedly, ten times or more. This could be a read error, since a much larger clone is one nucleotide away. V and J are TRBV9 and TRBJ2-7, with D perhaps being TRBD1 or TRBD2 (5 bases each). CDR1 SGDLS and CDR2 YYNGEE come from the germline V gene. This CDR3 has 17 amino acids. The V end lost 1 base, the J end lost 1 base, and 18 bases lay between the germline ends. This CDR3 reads CASSVSSSGPSSYEQYF. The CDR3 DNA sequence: TGTGCCAGCAGCGTAAGCTCCTCGGGACCTTCTTCCTACGAGCAGTACTTC.

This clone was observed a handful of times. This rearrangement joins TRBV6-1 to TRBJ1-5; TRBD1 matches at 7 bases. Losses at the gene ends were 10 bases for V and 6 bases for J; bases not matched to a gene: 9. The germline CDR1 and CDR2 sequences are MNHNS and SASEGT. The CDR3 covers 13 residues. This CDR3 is CATDRESVQPQHF. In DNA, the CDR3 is TGTGCCACCGACAGGGAGTCAGTTCAGCCCCAGCATTTT.

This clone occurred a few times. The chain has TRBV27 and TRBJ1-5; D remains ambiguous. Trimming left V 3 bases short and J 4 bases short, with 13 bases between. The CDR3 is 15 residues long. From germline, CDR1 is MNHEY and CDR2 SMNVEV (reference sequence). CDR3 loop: CASSFSRIGNQPQHF. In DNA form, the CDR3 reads TGTGCCAGCAGTTTCTCCAGGATTGGGAATCAGCCCCAGCATTTT.

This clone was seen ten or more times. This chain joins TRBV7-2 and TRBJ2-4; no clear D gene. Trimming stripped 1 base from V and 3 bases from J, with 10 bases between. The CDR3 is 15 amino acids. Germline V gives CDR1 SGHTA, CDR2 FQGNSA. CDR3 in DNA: TGTGCCAGCAGCTTAGTTCGGACCGGCAAAAACATTCAGTACTTC. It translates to CASSLVRTGKNIQYF.

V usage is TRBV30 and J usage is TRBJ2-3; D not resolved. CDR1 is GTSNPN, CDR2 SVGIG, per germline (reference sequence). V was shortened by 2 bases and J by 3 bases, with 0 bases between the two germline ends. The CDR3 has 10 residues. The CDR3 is CAWSTDTQYF. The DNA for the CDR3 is TGTGCCTGGAGTACAGATACGCAGTATTTT.

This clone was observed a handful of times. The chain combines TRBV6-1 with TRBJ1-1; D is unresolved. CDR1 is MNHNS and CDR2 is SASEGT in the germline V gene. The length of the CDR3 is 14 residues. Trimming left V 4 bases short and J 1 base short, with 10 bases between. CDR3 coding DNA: TGTGCCAGCAGTGGAAAAGGGAGGAACACTGAAGCTTTCTTT. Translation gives CASSGKGRNTEAFF.